This TCR beta chain was sequenced in a study of blood T cells in healthy people across ages. It was with a sample-barcoded 5' primer and a J-beta primer mix that a second PCR of roughly 7 to 12 cycles was run. Through a template-switch adaptor with 12 random nucleotides, each cDNA molecule received a tag. CDR3-containing paired-end reads numbered at least 3 million in each sample. TCRdb re-derived calls from the 5' RACE reads in MiXCR, one entry per CDR3 protein. Of 850,000 to 1,300,000 distinct CDR3 sequences in the sample, 40% to 55% were seen once. There are 15 residues in the CDR3. Germline CDR1 reads MNHEY; CDR2 reads SMNVEV (reference sequence). V dropped 2 bases and J dropped 0 bases, with 8 bases sitting between them.

The rearrangement links TRBV27 to TRBJ2-4, with D perhaps matching TRBD1 or TRBD2 (6 bases each). This clonotype was obtained from a woman aged 60 to 75 in good health. The specimen was blood. CDR3 residues: CASSLRGVAKNIQYF. In DNA form, the CDR3 reads TGTGCCAGCAGTTTAAGGGGGGTAGCCAAAAACATTCAGTACTTC.